Below are 17 T cell receptor beta chains sequenced from a single sample in a study of T cell responses to AZD1222 COVID-19 vaccine (dated by TCRdb to the early 2020s). The intended sense of this specimen's time point label: about 28 days (+/-7) after the second vaccine dose. Explained via the paper, the treatment or condition label denotes: meningococcal conjugate vaccine given as trial control. The library came from the immunoSEQ multiplex PCR assay. Drawn from immuneACCESS, this table holds only the in-frame rearrangements with V and J called that TCRdb kept. Clones are partly lost; checked studies trace under half to an unresolved V gene and leave the rest unexplained. This sample holds 98,000 or so clones; more than 75% were observed only once. About 3.1% of the sample rests with the top ten. This specimen consisted of peripheral blood, obtained 28 days after the second dose of the MenACWY control vaccine. The receptors originated from an adult who received the MenACWY meningococcal vaccine as a control.

This rearrangement joins TRBV2 to TRBJ2-2; TRBD2 might be the D (6 bases). The CDR3 consists of 16 residues. The V end lost 3 bases, the J end lost 1 base, and 12 bases lay between the germline ends. The germline V gene encodes CDR1 SNHLY and CDR2 FYNNEI. This CDR3 reads CASSDWRRGNTGELFF. CDR3 bases: TGTGCCAGCAGTGATTGGCGGAGGGGGAACACCGGGGAGCTGTTTTTT.

The chain employs TRBV7-9 and TRBJ2-7, with 7 bases fitting TRBD2. The CDR3 totals 16 residues. Germline CDR1 and CDR2: SEHNR and FQNEAQ (reference sequence). V gave up 5 bases and J gave up 0 bases; unmatched junction bases: 10. The CDR3 loop reads CASSRSSGPPSYEQYF. DNA of the CDR3: TGTGCCAGCAGCCGGTCTAGCGGCCCGCCCTCCTACGAGCAGTACTTC.

The chain uses TRBV3-1 (or the pseudogene TRBV3-2) and TRBJ2-7; a weak D match, TRBD1 (7 bases). The germline CDR1 and CDR2 sequences are LGHDT and YNNKEL (reference sequence). V was trimmed by 4 bases and J by 5 bases, leaving 15 bases between them. The CDR3 contains 14 residues. The CDR3 coding sequence is TGTGCCAGCAGCCGACGTCAGGGGGGAGACGAGCAGTACTTC. It specifies CASSRRQGGDEQYF.

V usage is TRBV28 and J usage is TRBJ1-2; TRBD1 aligns across 10 bases. The CDR3 has 17 amino acids. With 2 bases clipped from V and 3 bases from J, the junction kept 9 bases outside the gene matches. Germline lookup yields CDR1 MDHEN and CDR2 SYDVKM. The CDR3 bases are TGTGCCAGCAGTTTAATGGGACAGGGGTTGGGGCACTATGGCTACACCTTC. Translated: CASSLMGQGLGHYGYTF.

The chain employs TRBV5-1 and TRBJ2-5, with D perhaps matching TRBD1 or TRBD2 (5 bases each). Germline CDR1 SGHRS, CDR2 YFSETQ. The CDR3 has 15 residues. V lost 7 bases and J lost 5, with 21 bases in between. Written as DNA, the CDR3 is TGCGCCAGCTCCAGTCAACACGGGACGGGGGAGACCCAGTACTTC. This gives the protein CASSSQHGTGETQYF.

This chain uses TRBV4-1 with TRBJ2-3, with 12 bases matching TRBD2. Germline CDR1 MGHRA, CDR2 YSYEKL. This CDR3 spans 20 amino acids. The V and J ends lost 0 bases and 0 bases, in that order; junction bases with no gene match: 10. CDR3 residues: CASSQDGASGGAFSTDTQYF. CDR3 sequence (DNA): TGCGCCAGCAGCCAAGATGGCGCTAGCGGGGGGGCCTTTAGCACAGATACGCAGTATTTT.

The chain links TRBV24-1 to TRBJ2-2; D remains ambiguous. The germline V gene has CDR1 KGHDR and CDR2 SFDVKD. V gave up 8 bases and J gave up 3 bases, with 3 bases separating them. This CDR3 has 11 residues. CDR3 nucleotides: TGTGCCACCACTGACACCGGGGAGCTGTTTTTT. Translation: CATTDTGELFF.

This sequence joins TRBV12-3 or TRBV12-4 and TRBJ1-1; D is unclear. The ends were cut back, 2 bases at V and 8 bases at J, with 6 bases in the middle. The CDR3 is 11 residues long. CDR3 protein: CASSLIQEAFF. In nucleotides, the CDR3 is TGTGCCAGCAGTTTAATTCAGGAAGCTTTCTTT.

This chain uses TRBV18 with TRBJ2-5; 9 bases are shared with TRBD1. V shed 4 bases and J 0 bases; nucleotides not matched to a gene: 6. Germline V lookup: CDR1 KGHSH, CDR2 LQKENI. The CDR3 totals 16 residues. The CDR3 loop is CASSLTGTGNQETQYF. DNA of the CDR3: TGTGCCAGCTCACTTACCGGGACAGGGAACCAAGAGACCCAGTACTTC.

The J gene is TRBJ1-2, the V gene TRBV7-3; D gene ambiguous. This CDR3 is 14 amino acids long. Germline V CDR1 and CDR2: SGHTA, FQGTGA. V was cut by 5 bases and J by 4 bases, with 14 bases left in between. The CDR3 region is CASSPTRNSYGYTF. The CDR3 nucleotides read TGTGCCAGCAGCCCTACACGAAACTCCTATGGCTACACCTTC.

The chain uses TRBV2 and TRBJ2-3; 9 positions match TRBD2. V dropped 8 bases and J dropped 8; count of bases not matched to a gene: 11. Germline assignment: CDR1 SNHLY and CDR2 FYNNEI. This CDR3 region has 14 residues. The CDR3 is CASLLAGLGGTQYF. Written as DNA, the CDR3 is TGTGCCAGCTTGCTAGCGGGGCTCGGCGGTACGCAGTATTTT.

The chain couples TRBV19 to TRBJ2-1, with 11 positions matching TRBD2. V lost 6 bases and J lost 9; bases outside the gene matches: 7. This CDR3 has 14 residues. Germline loops: CDR1 LNHDA, CDR2 SQIVND (reference sequence). The CDR3 loop reads CASSRLAGIGEQFF. CDR3 nucleotide sequence: TGTGCCAGTAGCAGACTAGCGGGGATAGGTGAGCAGTTCTTC. The complete variable domain, with remaining parts taken from reference TRBV19 and TRBJ2-1, reads DGGITQSPKYLFRKEGQNVTLSCEQNLNHDAMYWYRQDPGQGLRLIYYSQIVNDFQKGDIAEGYSVSREKKESFPLTVTSAQKNPTAFYLCASSRLAGIGEQFFGPGTRLTVL.

The chain combines TRBV7-8 with TRBJ2-7, with D possibly matching TRBD1 (6 bases). Trimming left V 10 bases short and J 7 bases short, with 17 bases between. CDR3 length: 12 residues. From germline, CDR1 is SGHVS and CDR2 FQNEAQ. CDR3: CATWDNPGEQYF. CDR3 bases: TGTGCCACCTGGGACAATCCCGGGGAGCAGTACTTC.

V gene TRBV3-1 (or the pseudogene TRBV3-2) combines with J gene TRBJ1-2; D is ambiguous. Trimming removed 4 bases at V and 4 bases at J, with 16 bases between. The CDR3 loop spans 15 amino acids. Germline lookup yields CDR1 LGHDT and CDR2 YNNKEL (reference sequence). CDR3 nucleotides: TGTGCCAGCAGCCCGACGGGAAGGAACTTCTATGGCTACACCTTC. Amino acid sequence: CASSPTGRNFYGYTF.

This CDR3 is CASSERLAGAYNEQFF. The CDR3 bases are TGTGCCAGCAGCGAAAGACTAGCGGGGGCCTACAATGAGCAGTTCTTC. This sequence joins TRBV7-2 and TRBJ2-1; 12 bases agree with TRBD2. V shed 5 bases, J shed 2 bases, and the junction held 4 bases outside the gene matches. The CDR3 is 16 residues long. Germline CDR1 and CDR2: SGHTA and FQGNSA.

V is TRBV5-1 and J is TRBJ1-3, with D unclear. Germline lookup yields CDR1 SGHRS and CDR2 YFSETQ. V lost 4 bases and J lost 0, with 20 bases in between. The CDR3 length is 18 residues. The CDR3 region has the DNA TGCGCCAGCAGCCGTGACCCAATACAGAGACACTCTGGAAACACCATATATTTT. The encoded protein is CASSRDPIQRHSGNTIYF. The whole variable domain, filled in from reference TRBV5-1 and TRBJ1-3, reads KAGVTQTPRYLIKTRGQQVTLSCSPISGHRSVSWYQQTPGQGLQFLFEYFSETQRNKGNFPGRFSGRQFSNSRSEMNVSTLELGDSALYLCASSRDPIQRHSGNTIYFGEGSWLTVV.

This clone was detected once. The chain has TRBV4-1 and TRBJ2-1; D is perhaps TRBD1 (6 bases). This CDR3 is 11 amino acids long. Germline lookup yields CDR1 MGHRA and CDR2 YSYEKL. V was cut by 4 bases and J by 9 bases, with 7 bases left in between. The CDR3 loop reads CASSLGGEQFF. CDR3 bases: TGCGCCAGCAGCCTAGGGGGTGAGCAGTTCTTC.